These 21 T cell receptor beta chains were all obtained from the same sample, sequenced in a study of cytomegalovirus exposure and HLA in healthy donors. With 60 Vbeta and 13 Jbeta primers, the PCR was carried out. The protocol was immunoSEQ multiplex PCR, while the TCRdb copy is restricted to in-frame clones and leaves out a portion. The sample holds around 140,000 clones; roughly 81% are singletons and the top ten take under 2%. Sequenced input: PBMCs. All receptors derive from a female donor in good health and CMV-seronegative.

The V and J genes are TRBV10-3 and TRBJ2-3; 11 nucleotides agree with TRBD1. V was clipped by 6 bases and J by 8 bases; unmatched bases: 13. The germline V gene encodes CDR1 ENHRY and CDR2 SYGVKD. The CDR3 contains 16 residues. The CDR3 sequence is CAISPPGTGGVGTQYF. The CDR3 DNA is TGTGCCATCAGCCCACCCGGGACAGGGGGTGTGGGTACGCAGTATTTT.

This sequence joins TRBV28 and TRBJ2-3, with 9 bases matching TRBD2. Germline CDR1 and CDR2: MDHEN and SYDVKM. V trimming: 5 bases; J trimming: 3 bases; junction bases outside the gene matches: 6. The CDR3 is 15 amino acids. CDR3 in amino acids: CASSTLTSGTDTQYF. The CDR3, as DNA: TGTGCCAGCAGTACTTTAACTAGCGGGACAGATACGCAGTATTTT.

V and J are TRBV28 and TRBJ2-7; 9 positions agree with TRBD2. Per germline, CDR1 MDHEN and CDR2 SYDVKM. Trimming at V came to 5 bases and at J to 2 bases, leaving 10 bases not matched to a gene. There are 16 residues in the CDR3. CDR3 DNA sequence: TGTGCCAGCAGTCCCAGTGGTCTAGCGGGGACCTACGAGCAGTACTTC. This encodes CASSPSGLAGTYEQYF. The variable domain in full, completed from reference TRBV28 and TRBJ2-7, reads DVKVTQSSRYLVKRTGEKVFLECVQDMDHENMFWYRQDPGLGLRLIYFSYDVKMKEKGDIPEGYSVSREKKERFSLILESASTNQTSMYLCASSPSGLAGTYEQYFGPGTRLTVT.

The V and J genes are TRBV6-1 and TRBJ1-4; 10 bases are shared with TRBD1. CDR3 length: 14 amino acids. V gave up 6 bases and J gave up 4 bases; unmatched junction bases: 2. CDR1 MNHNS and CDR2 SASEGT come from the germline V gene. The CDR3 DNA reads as TGTGCCAGCAGGGGGACAGGGGATAATGAAAAACTGTTTTTT. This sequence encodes CASRGTGDNEKLFF.

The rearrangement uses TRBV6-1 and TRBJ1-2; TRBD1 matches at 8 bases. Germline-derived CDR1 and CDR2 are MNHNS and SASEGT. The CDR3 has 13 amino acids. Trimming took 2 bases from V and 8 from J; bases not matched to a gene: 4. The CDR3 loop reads CASSETGGGGYTF. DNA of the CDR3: TGTGCCAGCAGTGAAACAGGGGGGGGAGGCTACACCTTC.

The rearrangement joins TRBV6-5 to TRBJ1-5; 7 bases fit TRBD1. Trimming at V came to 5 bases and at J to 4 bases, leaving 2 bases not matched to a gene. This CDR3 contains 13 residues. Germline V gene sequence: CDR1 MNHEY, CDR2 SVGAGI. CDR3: CASSKQGNQPQHF. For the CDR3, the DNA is TGTGCCAGCAGTAAACAGGGGAATCAGCCCCAGCATTTT.

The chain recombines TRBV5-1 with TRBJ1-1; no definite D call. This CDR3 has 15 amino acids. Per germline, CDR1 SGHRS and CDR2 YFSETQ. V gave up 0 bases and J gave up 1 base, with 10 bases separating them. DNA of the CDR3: TGCGCCAGCAGCTTGGAAGGCGGGTGGAACACTGAAGCTTTCTTT. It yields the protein CASSLEGGWNTEAFF.

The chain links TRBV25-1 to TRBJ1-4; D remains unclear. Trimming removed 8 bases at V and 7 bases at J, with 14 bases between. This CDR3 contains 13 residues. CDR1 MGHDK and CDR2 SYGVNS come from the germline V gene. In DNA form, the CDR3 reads TGTGCCAGCCTCGGCGGTTCCGGTGAAAAACTGTTTTTT. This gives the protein CASLGGSGEKLFF.

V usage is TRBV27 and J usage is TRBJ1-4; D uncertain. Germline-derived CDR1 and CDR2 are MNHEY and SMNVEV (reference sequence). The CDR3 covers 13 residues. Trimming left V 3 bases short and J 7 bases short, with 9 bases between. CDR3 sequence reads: CASSFKGGEKLFF. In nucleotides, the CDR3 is TGTGCCAGCAGTTTCAAGGGAGGTGAAAAACTGTTTTTT. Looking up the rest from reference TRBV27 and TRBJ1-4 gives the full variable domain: EAQVTQNPRYLITVTGKKLTVTCSQNMNHEYMSWYRQDPGLGLRQIYYSMNVEVTDKGDVPEGYKVSRKEKRNFPLILESPSPNQTSLYFCASSFKGGEKLFFGSGTQLSVL.

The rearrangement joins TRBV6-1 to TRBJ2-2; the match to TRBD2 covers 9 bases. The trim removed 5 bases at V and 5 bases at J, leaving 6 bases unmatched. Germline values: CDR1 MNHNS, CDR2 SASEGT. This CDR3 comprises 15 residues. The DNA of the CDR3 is TGTGCCAGCAGTTTAGCGGGGGCGACGACCGGGGAGCTGTTTTTT. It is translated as CASSLAGATTGELFF.

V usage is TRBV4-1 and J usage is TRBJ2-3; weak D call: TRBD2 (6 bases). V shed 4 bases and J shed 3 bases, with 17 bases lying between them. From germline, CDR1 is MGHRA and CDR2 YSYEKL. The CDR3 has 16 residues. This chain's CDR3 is CASSRTIGIVTDTQYF. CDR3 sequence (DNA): TGCGCCAGCAGCCGGACTATAGGAATTGTAACAGATACGCAGTATTTT.

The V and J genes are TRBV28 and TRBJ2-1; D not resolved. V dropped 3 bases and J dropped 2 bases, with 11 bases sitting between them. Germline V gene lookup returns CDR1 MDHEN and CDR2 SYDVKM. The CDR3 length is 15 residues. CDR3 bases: TGTGCCAGCAGTTTTAGAACGGGTGCCTACAATGAGCAGTTCTTC. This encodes CASSFRTGAYNEQFF.

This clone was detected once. The CDR3 is CASSIGGTHYTF. The DNA of the CDR3 is TGTGCCAGTAGTATAGGGGGCACACACTACACCTTC. The V call is TRBV19, the J call TRBJ1-2; a possible D gene is TRBD1 (5 bases). The CDR3 length is 12 residues. The V gene lost 1 base and the J gene lost 10 bases, with 10 bases spanning the gap. The germline V gene encodes CDR1 LNHDA and CDR2 SQIVND (reference sequence).

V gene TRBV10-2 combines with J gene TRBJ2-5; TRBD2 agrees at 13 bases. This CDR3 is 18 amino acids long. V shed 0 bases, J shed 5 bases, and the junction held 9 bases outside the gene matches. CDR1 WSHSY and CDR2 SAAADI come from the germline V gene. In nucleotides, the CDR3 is TGCGCCAGCAGTGAGTCAAGACTAGCGGGGGGACCCGGGGAGACCCAGTACTTC. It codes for CASSESRLAGGPGETQYF.

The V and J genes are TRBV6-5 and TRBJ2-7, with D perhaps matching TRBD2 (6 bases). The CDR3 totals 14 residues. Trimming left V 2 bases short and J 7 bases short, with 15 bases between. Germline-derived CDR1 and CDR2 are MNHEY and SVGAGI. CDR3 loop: CASSYGGATGEQYF. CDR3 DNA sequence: TGTGCCAGCAGTTACGGAGGGGCCACGGGGGAGCAGTACTTC.

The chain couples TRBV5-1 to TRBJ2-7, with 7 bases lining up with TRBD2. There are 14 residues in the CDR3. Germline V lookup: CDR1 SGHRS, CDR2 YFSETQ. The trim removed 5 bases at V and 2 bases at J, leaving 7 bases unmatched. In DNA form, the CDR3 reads TGCGCCAGCAGGATCGGGACTACCGCCTACGAGCAGTACTTC. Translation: CASRIGTTAYEQYF.

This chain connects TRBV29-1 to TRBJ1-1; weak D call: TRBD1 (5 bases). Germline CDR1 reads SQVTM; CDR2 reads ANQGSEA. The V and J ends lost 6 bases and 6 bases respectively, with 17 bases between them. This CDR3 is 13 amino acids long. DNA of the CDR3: TGCAGCGTCGTTAAGGGGTACGACTCTGAAGCTTTCTTT. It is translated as CSVVKGYDSEAFF.

The DNA for the CDR3 is TGTGCCAGCAGCGTTGCCGGGACAGGGGCGTATGGCTACACCTTC. It encodes CASSVAGTGAYGYTF. The V call is TRBV9, the J call TRBJ1-2; 10 bases are a match to TRBD1. V dropped 2 bases and J dropped 5; count of bases not matched to a gene: 6. From germline, CDR1 is SGDLS and CDR2 YYNGEE. CDR3 length equals 15 residues.

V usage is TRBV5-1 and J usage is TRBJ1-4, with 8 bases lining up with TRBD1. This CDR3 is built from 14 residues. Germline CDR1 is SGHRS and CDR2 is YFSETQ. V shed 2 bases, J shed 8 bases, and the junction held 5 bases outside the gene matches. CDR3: CASSLQGVGEKLFF. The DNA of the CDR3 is TGCGCCAGCAGCTTACAGGGGGTAGGGGAAAAACTGTTTTTT.

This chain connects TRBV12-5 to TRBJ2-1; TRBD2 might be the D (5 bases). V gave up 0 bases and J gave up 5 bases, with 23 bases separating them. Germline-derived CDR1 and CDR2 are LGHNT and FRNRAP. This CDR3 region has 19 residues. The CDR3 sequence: CASGLVIGIIPPTNNEQFF. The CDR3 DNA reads TGTGCTAGTGGTTTGGTAATAGGGATAATACCCCCGACTAACAATGAGCAGTTCTTC.

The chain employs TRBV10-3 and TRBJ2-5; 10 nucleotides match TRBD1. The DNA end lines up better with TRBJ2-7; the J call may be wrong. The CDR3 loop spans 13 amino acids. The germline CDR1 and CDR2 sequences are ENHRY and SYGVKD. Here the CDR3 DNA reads TGTGCCTCCGGACAGGGGGAGTCCTACGAGCAGTACTTC. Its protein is CASGQGESYEQYF.